The entry below describes one T cell receptor beta chain. Its antigen is undetermined. The repertoire was sequenced with immunoSEQ multiplex PCR; TCRdb's copy has only in-frame clones and lacks some. Of 70,000 to 95,000 clones in the sample, around four fifths were seen once. This sample was included in a study of T cell clones after liver transplantation. Study details: TCRbeta sequencing after a pre-transplant mixed lymphocyte reaction identified graft-donor-reactive clones, later tracked in post-transplant blood.

Broader study findings: Low donor cell numbers restricted donor-reactive repertoire measurement in two subjects. Circulating graft-donor-reactive CD4 TCRbeta sequences fell significantly post-transplant in 5 of 8 subjects.

V lost 4 bases and J lost 5; bases outside the gene matches: 9. Germline V gene lookup returns CDR1 LNHDA and CDR2 SQIVND (reference sequence). CDR3 length: 15 amino acids. The rearrangement joins TRBV19 to TRBJ2-7; 9 bases map to TRBD1. This sample comprised CD4+ T cells from blood, obtained at the 22-month timepoint. The clonotype was recovered from a human patient who received a liver transplant. Some T cells may possibly be graft donor cells. The CDR3 DNA sequence: TGTGCCAGTAGTAGTTTCGGGACAGGGATTAACGAGCAGTACTTC. The encoded protein is CASSSFGTGINEQYF.